This T cell receptor (beta chain) is drawn from a study of control samples from healthy donors and cancer patients. The J segment lost 4 bases and the V segment lost 4 bases, leaving 1 base of the junction unmatched. Germline CDR1 reads SGHAT; CDR2 reads FQNNGV. The CDR3 is 15 amino acids. Produced via immunoSEQ multiplex PCR; TCRdb's table is partial and in-frame only. The table lists 150,000 to 180,000 clones, about 94% of them singletons, with about 5.6% in the top ten. The sample holds a few counts of this clone. The chain recombines TRBV11-2 with TRBJ2-2, with 12 bases aligning to TRBD2. The sequenced material came from blood. The receptor was isolated from a man aged 40-49 years in good health. The CDR3 DNA follows: TGTGCCAGCAGCTGGACTAGCGGGGTCACCGGGGAGCTGTTTTTT. Protein product: CASSWTSGVTGELFF.